This T cell receptor beta chain was sequenced for a study of T cell changes during pregnancy in multiple sclerosis. TCRdb's table, derived via immunoSEQ multiplex PCR, lists solely in-frame clones and lacks some. The sample contains over 70,000 clones, around 94% of which appear only once. The origin of this receptor is a female donor with multiple sclerosis, enrolled in a pregnancy study. The material was peripheral blood, obtained in the third trimester of pregnancy.

The CDR3 region has the DNA TGCGCCAGCAGCTTCATCGGGGAATATGGCTACACCTTC. Residues: CASSFIGEYGYTF. The rearrangement uses TRBV5-1 and TRBJ1-2; D unresolved. This CDR3 has 13 residues. Germline CDR1 and CDR2: SGHRS and YFSETQ. V was clipped by 2 bases and J by 5 bases, with 10 bases between them.